One T cell receptor (beta chain) is described in this entry. Produced via immunoSEQ multiplex PCR; TCRdb's table is partial and in-frame only. The top ten hold 0.2% to 0.25% of the sample, which has 85,000 to 100,000 clones, around 95% seen once. This sample was included in a study of technical replicates of blood from a handful of donors. The sequencing input was T cells isolated from PBMCs. This TCR was recovered from a human donor in good health.

Here the CDR3 DNA reads TGCGCCAGCAGCTTGGCTCGGGGGATCGTCACAGATACGCAGTATTTT. It encodes CASSLARGIVTDTQYF. The genes are TRBV5-1 and TRBJ2-3; tentatively, D is TRBD2 (6 bases). The CDR3 sequence is 16 residues long. V lost 0 bases and J lost 2, with 13 bases in between. Per the germline V gene, CDR1 is SGHRS and CDR2 is YFSETQ.